This is a list of T cell receptor beta chains from one sample in a study of blood T cell repertoires in COVID-19. The protocol was immunoSEQ multiplex PCR, while the TCRdb copy is restricted to in-frame clones and leaves out a portion. Among 150,000 to 200,000 clones listed, 86% were seen once. Material for sequencing was peripheral blood. These receptor sequences come from a woman in her 30s with active or convalescent COVID-19. Both conserved end residues are part of each CDR3. A D gene is named only where the DNA matches it firmly.

v_call d_call cdr3_length cdr3_aa
TRBV7-2 TRBD1 15 CASSSRQGRNEKLFF
TRBV14 - 14 CASSQDRSSGKLFF
TRBV6-6 - 13 CASSYAGDYGYTF
TRBV12-3/TRBV12-4 - 13 CASSLVPKDTQYF
TRBV19 TRBD2 13 CASRASGGYEQYF
TRBV10-3 TRBD2 15 CAISDTSASSYEQYF
TRBV30 TRBD1 15 CAWSRSGGRTDTQYF
TRBV11-2 - 12 CASSPTGETQYF
TRBV16 - 16 CASSQERRGGLRGYTF
TRBV6-2/TRBV6-3 - 13 CASGSGRGYGYTF
TRBV5-6 TRBD1 12 CASQQGSTEAFF
TRBV20-1 TRBD1 14 CSASMGQGTYEQYF
TRBV30 - 17 CAWRYKQQSSYNSPLHF
TRBV12-5 - 15 CASGKTTRANTEAFF
TRBV11-3 TRBD2 15 CASSRTSGARNEQFF
TRBV30 TRBD1 15 CAWGRDRASGNTIYF
TRBV4-1 - 14 CASSQDFYRDEQFF
TRBV6-6 - 11 CAGGGANVLTF
TRBV28 TRBD2 16 CASSVGPGGNTGELFF
TRBV7-9 - 14 CASSPRTVTPEAFF